This is a list of T cell receptor beta chains from one sample in a study of OX40 agonist ivuxolimab in advanced cancers. The repertoire was sequenced with immunoSEQ multiplex PCR; TCRdb's copy has only in-frame clones and lacks some. The data contain about 54,000 clones, about four fifths of them singletons. The starting material was CD4+ or CD8+ T cells sorted from blood, obtained in a trial of the OX40 agonist ivuxolimab. The receptors stem from an adult with an advanced solid tumor such as melanoma, head and neck, liver or kidney cancer. CDR3s include the opening cysteine and the closing phenylalanine or tryptophan. The D gene is left open where the match is weak. Size values are once, few and many counts, or a class for expanded clones, and some rows have none.

v_call: TRBV16
clone_size: once
d_call: NA
j_call: TRBJ1-2
cdr3_nt: TGTGCCAGCAGCCAATCGACGGGTTGGACAGTCTATGGCTACACCTTC
cdr3_aa: CASSQSTGWTVYGYTF

v_call: TRBV2
clone_size: NA
d_call: NA
j_call: TRBJ1-1
cdr3_nt: TGTGCCAGCAGGTACAGCAACACTGAAGCTTTCTTT
cdr3_aa: CASRYSNTEAFF

v_call: TRBV6-6
clone_size: NA
d_call: NA
j_call: TRBJ1-1
cdr3_nt: TGTGCCAGCACTCACAGGGAGAGGGCTATGAACACTGAAGCTTTCTTT
cdr3_aa: CASTHRERAMNTEAFF

v_call: TRBV10-1
clone_size: once
d_call: TRBD1
j_call: TRBJ1-2
cdr3_nt: TGCGCCAGCAGTGAGACAGGGGACTATGGCTACACCTTC
cdr3_aa: CASSETGDYGYTF

v_call: TRBV28
clone_size: NA
d_call: NA
j_call: TRBJ2-3
cdr3_nt: TGTGCCAGCACCCCTATAGGAATCGGGGGAGATACGCAGTATTTT
cdr3_aa: CASTPIGIGGDTQYF

v_call: TRBV7-8
clone_size: once
d_call: TRBD1
j_call: TRBJ2-7
cdr3_nt: TGTGCCAGCAGCCTTCGACAGGGGTCCTACGAGCAGTACTTC
cdr3_aa: CASSLRQGSYEQYF

v_call: TRBV19
clone_size: NA
d_call: NA
j_call: TRBJ1-2
cdr3_nt: TGTGCCAGTAGTATGGGCGTCGATGGCTACACCTTC
cdr3_aa: CASSMGVDGYTF

v_call: TRBV4-1
clone_size: NA
d_call: TRBD1
j_call: TRBJ1-3
cdr3_nt: TGCGCCAGCAGCTTTTTATCTTCAGGGGGCAATGGAAACACCATATATTTT
cdr3_aa: CASSFLSSGGNGNTIYF

v_call: TRBV5-6
clone_size: NA
d_call: TRBD2
j_call: TRBJ2-2
cdr3_nt: TGTGCCAGCAGCTTGGCAGTAGCGGGATCCACCGGGGAGCTGTTTTTT
cdr3_aa: CASSLAVAGSTGELFF

v_call: TRBV19
clone_size: NA
d_call: NA
j_call: TRBJ2-3
cdr3_nt: TGTGCCAGTAGTATAATAGCTGCCGGCACAGATACGCAGTATTTT
cdr3_aa: CASSIIAAGTDTQYF

v_call: TRBV2
clone_size: medium-sized
d_call: NA
j_call: TRBJ1-2
cdr3_nt: TGTGCCAGCAAGGGAATGCGGGGGAATGACTATGGCTACACCTTC
cdr3_aa: CASKGMRGNDYGYTF

v_call: TRBV7-3
clone_size: NA
d_call: NA
j_call: TRBJ1-1
cdr3_nt: TGTGCCAGCAGCACCACAAGGAACACTGAAGCTTTCTTT
cdr3_aa: CASSTTRNTEAFF

v_call: TRBV19
clone_size: few
d_call: NA
j_call: TRBJ1-1
cdr3_nt: TGTGCCAGTAGTCTACTTGGCGACACTGAAGCTTTCTTT
cdr3_aa: CASSLLGDTEAFF

v_call: TRBV5-4
clone_size: NA
d_call: NA
j_call: TRBJ2-6
cdr3_nt: TGTGCCAGCAGCGCAGATCTGAGCTCTGGGGCCAACGTCCTGACTTTC
cdr3_aa: CASSADLSSGANVLTF

v_call: TRBV5-1
clone_size: NA
d_call: NA
j_call: TRBJ1-2
cdr3_nt: TGCGCCAGCAGCCCTCAGGAGGGGGACTATGGCTACACCTTC
cdr3_aa: CASSPQEGDYGYTF

v_call: TRBV6-5
clone_size: NA
d_call: NA
j_call: TRBJ1-1
cdr3_nt: TGTGCCAGCAGTTACTCGAAATCAGGTAGTGAAGCTTTCTTT
cdr3_aa: CASSYSKSGSEAFF

v_call: TRBV15
clone_size: NA
d_call: TRBD2
j_call: TRBJ2-3
cdr3_nt: TGTGCCACCAGCAGAGAGAGGCTAGCGGGAACAGATACGCAGTATTTT
cdr3_aa: CATSRERLAGTDTQYF